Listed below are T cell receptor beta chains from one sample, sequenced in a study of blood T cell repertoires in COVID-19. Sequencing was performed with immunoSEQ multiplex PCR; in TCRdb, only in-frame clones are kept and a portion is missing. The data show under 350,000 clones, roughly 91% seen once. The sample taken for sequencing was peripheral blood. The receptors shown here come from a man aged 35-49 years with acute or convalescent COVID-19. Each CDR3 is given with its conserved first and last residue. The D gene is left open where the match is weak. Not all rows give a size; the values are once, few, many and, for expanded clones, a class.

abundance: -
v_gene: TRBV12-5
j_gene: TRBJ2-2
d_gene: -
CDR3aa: CASGLVQGVTGELFF
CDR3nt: TGTGCTAGTGGTTTGGTACAAGGGGTCACCGGGGAGCTGTTTTTT

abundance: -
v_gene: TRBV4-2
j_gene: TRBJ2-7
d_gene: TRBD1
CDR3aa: CASTTDLRQGRKAYEQYF
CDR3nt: TGTGCCAGTACTACTGATCTTAGACAGGGGCGAAAAGCCTACGAGCAGTACTTC

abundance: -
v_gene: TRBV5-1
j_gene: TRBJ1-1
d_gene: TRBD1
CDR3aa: CASSLQGGNTEAFF
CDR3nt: TGCGCCAGCAGCCTACAGGGGGGGAACACTGAAGCTTTCTTT

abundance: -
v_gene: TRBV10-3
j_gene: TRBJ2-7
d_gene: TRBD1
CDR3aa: CAISGDRGKILEQYF
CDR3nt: TGTGCCATCAGTGGGGACAGGGGTAAAATTCTCGAGCAGTACTTC

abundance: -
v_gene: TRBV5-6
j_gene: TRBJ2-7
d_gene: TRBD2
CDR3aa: CASSLVSGGYEQYF
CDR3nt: TGTGCCAGCAGCTTGGTTAGCGGGGGGTACGAGCAGTACTTC

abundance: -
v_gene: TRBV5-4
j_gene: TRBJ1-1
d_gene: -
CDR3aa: CASSPYNRVSTEAFF
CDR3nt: TGTGCCAGCAGCCCATATAACCGGGTTAGCACTGAAGCTTTCTTT

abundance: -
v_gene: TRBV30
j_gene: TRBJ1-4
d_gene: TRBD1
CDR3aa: CAWSPNRGEKLFF
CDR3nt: TGTGCCTGGAGTCCCAACAGGGGGGAAAAACTGTTTTTT

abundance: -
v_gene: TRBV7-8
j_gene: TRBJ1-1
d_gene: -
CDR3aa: CASSLPGQRNTEAFF
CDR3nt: TGTGCCAGCAGCTTACCCGGACAGCGGAACACTGAAGCTTTCTTT

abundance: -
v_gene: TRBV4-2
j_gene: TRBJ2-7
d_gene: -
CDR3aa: CASSQVSSYEQYF
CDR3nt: TGTGCCAGCAGCCAAGTATCTTCCTACGAGCAGTACTTC

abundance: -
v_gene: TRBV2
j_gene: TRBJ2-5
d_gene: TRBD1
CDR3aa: CASSDTGGETQYF
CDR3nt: TGTGCCAGCAGCGACACAGGGGGGGAGACCCAGTACTTC

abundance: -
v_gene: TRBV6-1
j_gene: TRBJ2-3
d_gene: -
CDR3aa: CASRVQGLADTQYF
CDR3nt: TGTGCCAGCAGGGTTCAGGGGTTGGCAGATACGCAGTATTTT

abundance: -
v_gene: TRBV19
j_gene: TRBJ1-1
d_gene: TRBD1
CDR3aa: CASSIRPGTGLNTEAFF
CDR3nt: TGTGCCAGTAGTATACGTCCCGGGACAGGGTTGAACACTGAAGCTTTCTTT

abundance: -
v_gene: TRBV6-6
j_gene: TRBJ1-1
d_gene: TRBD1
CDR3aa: CASSSLQGVDTEAFF
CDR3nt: TGTGCCAGCAGTTCCCTACAGGGGGTAGATACTGAAGCTTTCTTT

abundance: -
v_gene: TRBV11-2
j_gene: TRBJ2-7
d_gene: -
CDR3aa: CASSRAGGEQYF
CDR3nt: TGTGCCAGCAGTAGGGCAGGAGGCGAGCAGTACTTC

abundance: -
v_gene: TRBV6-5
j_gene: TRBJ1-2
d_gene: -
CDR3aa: CASSYNGDGYTF
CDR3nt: TGTGCCAGCAGTTACAACGGAGATGGCTACACCTTC

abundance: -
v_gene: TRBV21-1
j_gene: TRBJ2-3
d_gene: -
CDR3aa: CASSKAPTSGGSTDTQYF
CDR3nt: TGTGCCAGCAGCAAAGCGCCGACTAGCGGGGGCTCCACAGATACGCAGTATTTT

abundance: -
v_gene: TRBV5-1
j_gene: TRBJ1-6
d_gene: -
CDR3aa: CASSLVGVSPLHF
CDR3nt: TGCGCCAGCAGCTTGGTGGGAGTTTCACCCCTCCACTTT

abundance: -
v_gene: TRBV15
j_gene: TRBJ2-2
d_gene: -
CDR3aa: CATSRDRLGNPGGELFF
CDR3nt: TGTGCCACCAGCAGAGATCGGCTCGGAAACCCAGGCGGGGAGCTGTTTTTT

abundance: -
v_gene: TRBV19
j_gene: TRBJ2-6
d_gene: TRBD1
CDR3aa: CASSRTGSPGANVLTF
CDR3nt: TGTGCCAGTAGTAGGACAGGGAGTCCCGGGGCCAACGTCCTGACTTTC

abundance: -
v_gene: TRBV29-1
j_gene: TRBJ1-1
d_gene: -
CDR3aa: CSVEKKFSTEAFF
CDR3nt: TGCAGCGTTGAAAAAAAATTTAGCACTGAAGCTTTCTTT

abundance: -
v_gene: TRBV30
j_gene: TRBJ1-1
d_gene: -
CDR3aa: CAWLDRSWERNTEAFF
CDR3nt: TGTGCCTGGCTTGACAGGTCCTGGGAGAGGAACACTGAAGCTTTCTTT

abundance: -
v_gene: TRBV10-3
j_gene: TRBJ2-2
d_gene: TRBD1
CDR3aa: CAINPGQGIDRGVGELFF
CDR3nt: TGTGCCATCAATCCGGGACAGGGAATCGACCGGGGAGTCGGGGAGCTGTTTTTT

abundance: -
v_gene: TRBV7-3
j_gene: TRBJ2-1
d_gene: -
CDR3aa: CASSLNSYNEQFF
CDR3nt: TGTGCCAGCAGCTTAAACAGTTACAATGAGCAGTTCTTC

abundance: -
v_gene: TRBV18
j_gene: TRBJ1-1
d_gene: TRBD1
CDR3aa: CASSPISGTGTSEAFF
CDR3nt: TGTGCCAGCTCACCAATTTCAGGGACAGGGACGAGCGAAGCTTTCTTT

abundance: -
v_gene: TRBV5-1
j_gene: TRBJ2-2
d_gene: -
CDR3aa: CASSLLSGELFF
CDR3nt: TGCGCCAGCAGCTTGCTCAGCGGGGAGCTGTTTTTT

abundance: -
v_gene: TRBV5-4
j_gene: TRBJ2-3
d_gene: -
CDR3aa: CASSLRGTDTQYF
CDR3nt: TGTGCCAGCAGCTTGCGGGGGACAGATACGCAGTATTTT

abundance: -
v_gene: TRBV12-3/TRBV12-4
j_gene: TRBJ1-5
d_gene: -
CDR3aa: CASRDSSNQPQHF
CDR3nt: TGTGCCAGCAGGGACAGTAGCAATCAGCCCCAGCATTTT

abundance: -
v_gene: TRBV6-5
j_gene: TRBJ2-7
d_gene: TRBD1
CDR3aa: CASSWDRGREQYF
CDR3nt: TGTGCCAGCAGTTGGGACAGGGGGCGCGAGCAGTACTTC

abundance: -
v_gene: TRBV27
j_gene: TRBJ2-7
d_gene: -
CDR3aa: CASTLRASGAHEQYF
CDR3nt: TGTGCCAGCACCCTTCGAGCGTCGGGTGCTCACGAGCAGTACTTC

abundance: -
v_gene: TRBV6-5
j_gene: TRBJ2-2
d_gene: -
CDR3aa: CALTGGQANTGELFF
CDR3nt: TGTGCCCTCACAGGTGGGCAGGCGAACACCGGGGAGCTGTTTTTT

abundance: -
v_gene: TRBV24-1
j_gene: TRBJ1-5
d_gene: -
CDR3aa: CATSSDSHQPQHF
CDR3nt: TGTGCCACCAGCTCGGACAGCCATCAGCCCCAGCATTTT

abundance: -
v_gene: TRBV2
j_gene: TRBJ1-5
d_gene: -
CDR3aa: CASSESEYYSNQPQHF
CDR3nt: TGTGCCAGCAGTGAAAGCGAATATTATAGCAATCAGCCCCAGCATTTT

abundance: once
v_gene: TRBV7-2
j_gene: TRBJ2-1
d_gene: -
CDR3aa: CASSLEARDEQFF
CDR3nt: TGTGCCAGCAGCTTAGAAGCGCGGGATGAGCAGTTCTTC

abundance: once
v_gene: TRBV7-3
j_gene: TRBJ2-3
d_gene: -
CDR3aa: CASSLTREDTQYF
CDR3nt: TGTGCCAGCAGCTTAACGCGAGAAGATACGCAGTATTTT

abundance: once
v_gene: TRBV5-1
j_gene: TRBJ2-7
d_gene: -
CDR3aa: CASSYGGLRDEQYF
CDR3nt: TGCGCCAGCAGCTACGGCGGGTTACGGGACGAGCAGTACTTC

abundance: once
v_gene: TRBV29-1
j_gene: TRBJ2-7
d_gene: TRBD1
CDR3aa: CSVQTGLGYEQYF
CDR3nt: TGCAGCGTTCAGACAGGGCTAGGCTACGAGCAGTACTTC

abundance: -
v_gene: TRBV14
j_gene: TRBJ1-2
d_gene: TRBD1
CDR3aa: CASSQGIPGQHYGYTF
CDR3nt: TGTGCCAGCAGCCAGGGTATACCGGGACAGCACTATGGCTACACCTTC

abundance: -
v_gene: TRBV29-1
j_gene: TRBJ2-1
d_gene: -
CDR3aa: CSVDNSSYNEQFF
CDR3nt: TGCAGCGTTGATAACAGCTCCTACAATGAGCAGTTCTTC

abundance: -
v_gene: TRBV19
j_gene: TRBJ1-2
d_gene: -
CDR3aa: CASSPTGLINYGYTF
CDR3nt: TGTGCCAGTAGCCCTACCGGACTGATTAACTATGGCTACACCTTC